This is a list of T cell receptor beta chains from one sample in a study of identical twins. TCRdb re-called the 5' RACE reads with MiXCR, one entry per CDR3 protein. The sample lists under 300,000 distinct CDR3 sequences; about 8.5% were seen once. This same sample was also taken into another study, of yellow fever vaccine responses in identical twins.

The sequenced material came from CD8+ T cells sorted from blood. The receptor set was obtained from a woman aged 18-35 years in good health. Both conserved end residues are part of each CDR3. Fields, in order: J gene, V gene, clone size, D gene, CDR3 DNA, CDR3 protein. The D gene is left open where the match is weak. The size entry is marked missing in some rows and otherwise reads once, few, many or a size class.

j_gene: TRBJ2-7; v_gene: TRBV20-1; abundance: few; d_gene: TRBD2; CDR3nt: TGCAGTGCTAGAGGTACGCTAGCGGGAGGCTACGAGCAGTACTTC; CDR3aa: CSARGTLAGGYEQYF
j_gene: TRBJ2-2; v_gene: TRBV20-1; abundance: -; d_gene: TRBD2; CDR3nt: TGCAGTGCTAGAGTTGAGGGAGGGGCTTTTAATCGAACCGGGGAGCTGTTTTTT; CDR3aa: CSARVEGGAFNRTGELFF
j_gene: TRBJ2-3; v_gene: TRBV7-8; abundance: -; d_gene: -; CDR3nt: TGTGCCAGCAGCTTGAGCCGATTGGCAGATACGCAGTATTTT; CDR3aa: CASSLSRLADTQYF
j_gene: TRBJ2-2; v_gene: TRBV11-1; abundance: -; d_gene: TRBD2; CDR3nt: TGTGCCAGCAGCCCGCGTTGGGCGAACGCGGGAGGGCCTGGGACCGGGGAGCTGTTTTTT; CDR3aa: CASSPRWANAGGPGTGELFF
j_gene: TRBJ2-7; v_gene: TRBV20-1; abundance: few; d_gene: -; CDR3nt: TGCAGTGCTATCCCCCCGGGGGGCCAAGCATACGAGCAGTACTTC; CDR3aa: CSAIPPGGQAYEQYF
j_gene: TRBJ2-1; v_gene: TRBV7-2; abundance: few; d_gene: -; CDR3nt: TGTGCCAGCAGCTTATATCCATTGACGGATGAGCAGTTCTTC; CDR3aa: CASSLYPLTDEQFF
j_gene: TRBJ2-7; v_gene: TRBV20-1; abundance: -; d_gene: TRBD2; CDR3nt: TGCAGTGCTAGAGACCAGGCGGGAGTGTACGAGCAGTACTTC; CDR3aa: CSARDQAGVYEQYF
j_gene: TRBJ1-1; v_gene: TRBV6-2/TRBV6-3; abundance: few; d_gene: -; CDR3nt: TGTGCCAGCAGTAAAGACAGCGGGGGGACTGAAGCTTTCTTT; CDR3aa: CASSKDSGGTEAFF
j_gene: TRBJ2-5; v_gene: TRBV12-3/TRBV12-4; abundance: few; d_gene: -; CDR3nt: TGTGCCAGCAGCCTGGTAGGCCGGGAGACCCAGTACTTC; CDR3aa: CASSLVGRETQYF
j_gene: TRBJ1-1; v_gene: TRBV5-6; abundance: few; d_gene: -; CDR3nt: TGTGCCAGCAGCTTTACAGGGTTGAACACTGAAGCTTTCTTT; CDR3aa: CASSFTGLNTEAFF
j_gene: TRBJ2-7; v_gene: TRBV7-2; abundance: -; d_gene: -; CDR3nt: TGTGCCAGCAGCTTTGGTCCCGGACAGTACGACGAGCAGTACTTC; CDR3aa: CASSFGPGQYDEQYF
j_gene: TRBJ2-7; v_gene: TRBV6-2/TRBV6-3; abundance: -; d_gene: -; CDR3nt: TGTGCCAGCAGTTACGTGGGAGCGCCCTACGAGCAGTACTTC; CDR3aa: CASSYVGAPYEQYF
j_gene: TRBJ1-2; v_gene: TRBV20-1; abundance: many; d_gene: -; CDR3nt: TGCAGTGCTAGAGCCATAGTCCCTGGCTACACCTTC; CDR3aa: CSARAIVPGYTF
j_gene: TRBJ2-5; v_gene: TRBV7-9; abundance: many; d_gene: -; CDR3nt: TGTGCCAGCAGCCCTATTATGGGGGCGAAAGAGACCCAGTACTTC; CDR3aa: CASSPIMGAKETQYF
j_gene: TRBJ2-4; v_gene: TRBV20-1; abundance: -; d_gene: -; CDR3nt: TGCAGTGCGCCTAGTCTCGCTTCACCAGGAAACATTCAGTACTTC; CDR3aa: CSAPSLASPGNIQYF
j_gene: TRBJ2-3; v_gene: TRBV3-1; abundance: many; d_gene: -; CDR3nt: TGTGCCAGCAGCCAGGATCTCTCTTATACGCAGTATTTT; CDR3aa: CASSQDLSYTQYF
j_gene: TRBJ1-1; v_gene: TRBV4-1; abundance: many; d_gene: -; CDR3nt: TGCGCCAGCAGTCAAGTACAGGGTATGAACACTGAAGCTTTCTTT; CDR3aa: CASSQVQGMNTEAFF
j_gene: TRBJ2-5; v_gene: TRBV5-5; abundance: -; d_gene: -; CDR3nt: TGTGCCAGCAGCTTGGAGAGGGTCGGGGGTGAGACCCAGTACTTC; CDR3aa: CASSLERVGGETQYF
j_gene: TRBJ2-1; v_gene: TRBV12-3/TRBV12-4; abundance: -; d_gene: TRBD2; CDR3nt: TGTGCCAGCAGTCCGTCTAGCGGGGGGGCTGGTTATGAGCAGTTCTTC; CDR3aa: CASSPSSGGAGYEQFF
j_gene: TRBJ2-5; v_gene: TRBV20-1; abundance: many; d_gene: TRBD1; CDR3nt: TGCAGTGCTAGAAAGGACAGGCCTCAAGAGACCCAGTACTTC; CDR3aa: CSARKDRPQETQYF
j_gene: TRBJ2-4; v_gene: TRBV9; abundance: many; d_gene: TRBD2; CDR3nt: TGTGCCAGCAGCCTACGGGGGGGGCTAGCCAAAAACATTCAGTACTTC; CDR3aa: CASSLRGGLAKNIQYF
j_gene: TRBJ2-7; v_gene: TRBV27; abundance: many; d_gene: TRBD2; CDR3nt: TGTGCCAGCAGTTTCGTAGCGGGAGGGTACGAGCAGTACTTC; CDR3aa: CASSFVAGGYEQYF
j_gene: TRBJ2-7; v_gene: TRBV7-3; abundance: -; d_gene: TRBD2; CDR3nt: TGTGCTAGCAGCTTAAGACTAGCGGGAGGTCTCAATCCTACCTACGAGCAGTACTTC; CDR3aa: CASSLRLAGGLNPTYEQYF
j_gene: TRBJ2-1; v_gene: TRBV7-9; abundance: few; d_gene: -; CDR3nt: TGTGCCAGCAGCTTTCCATCTTCCAATGAGCAGTTCTTC; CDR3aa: CASSFPSSNEQFF
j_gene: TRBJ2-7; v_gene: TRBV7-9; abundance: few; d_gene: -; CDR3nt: TGTGCCAGCAGCCACACGGGACCGAGCTCCTACGAGCAGTACTTC; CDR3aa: CASSHTGPSSYEQYF
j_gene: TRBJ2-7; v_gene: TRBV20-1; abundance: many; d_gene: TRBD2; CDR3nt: TGCAGTGCTAGAGGGCGGGAGGTTCTCTACGAGCAGTACTTC; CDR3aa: CSARGREVLYEQYF
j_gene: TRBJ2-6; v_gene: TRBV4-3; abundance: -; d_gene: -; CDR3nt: TGCGCCAGCAGCCAAGATATTGGGACACCCAAGGCCAACGTCCTGACTTTC; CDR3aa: CASSQDIGTPKANVLTF
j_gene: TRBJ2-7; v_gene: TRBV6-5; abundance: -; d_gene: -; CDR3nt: TGTGCCAGCAGTTACCTCCGGACCTACTACGAGCAGTACTTC; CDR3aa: CASSYLRTYYEQYF
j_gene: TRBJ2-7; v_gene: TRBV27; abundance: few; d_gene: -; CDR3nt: TGTGCCATCGCACAGGGCTACGAGCAGTACTTC; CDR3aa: CAIAQGYEQYF
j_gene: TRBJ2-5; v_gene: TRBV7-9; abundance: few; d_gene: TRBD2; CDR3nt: TGTGCCAGCAGCCTCCCCGGCCTAGCGGGTCAAGGGACCCAGTACTTC; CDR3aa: CASSLPGLAGQGTQYF
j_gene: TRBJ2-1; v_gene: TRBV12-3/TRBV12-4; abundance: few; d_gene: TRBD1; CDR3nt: TGTGCCAGCAGCAATAGACAGGGGGCCAATGAGCAGTTCTTC; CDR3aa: CASSNRQGANEQFF
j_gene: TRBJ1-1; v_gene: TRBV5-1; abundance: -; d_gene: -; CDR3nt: TGCGCCAGCAGCTTGGCCCCGGGCACTGAAGCTTTCTTT; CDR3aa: CASSLAPGTEAFF
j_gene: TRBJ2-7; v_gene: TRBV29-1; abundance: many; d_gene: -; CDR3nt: TGCAGCGTTGTTCAGGGCCTAACCTACGAGCAGTACTTC; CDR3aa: CSVVQGLTYEQYF
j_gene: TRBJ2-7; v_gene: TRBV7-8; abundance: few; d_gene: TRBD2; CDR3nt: TGTGCCAGCAGCCGATCAGGGACTAGCGGGAGGGCGGTTGACGAGCAGTACTTC; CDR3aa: CASSRSGTSGRAVDEQYF
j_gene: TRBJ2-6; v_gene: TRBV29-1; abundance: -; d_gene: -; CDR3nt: TGCAGCGTTGAAGAGTTTCAGGGTTGGGGGGCGGGGGCCAACGTCCTGACTTTC; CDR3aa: CSVEEFQGWGAGANVLTF
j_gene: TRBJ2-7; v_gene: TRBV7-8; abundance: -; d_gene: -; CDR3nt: TGTGCCAGCAGCTTAGGGTCCCAGGGAGTGCAGTACTTC; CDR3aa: CASSLGSQGVQYF
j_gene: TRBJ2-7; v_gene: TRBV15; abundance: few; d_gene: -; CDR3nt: TGTGCCACCAGCAGACTCTCCTACGAGCAGTACTTC; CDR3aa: CATSRLSYEQYF
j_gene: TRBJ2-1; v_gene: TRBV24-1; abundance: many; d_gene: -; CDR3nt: TGTGCCACCGCCCAGGGACCCTCCTACAATGAGCAGTTCTTC; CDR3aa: CATAQGPSYNEQFF
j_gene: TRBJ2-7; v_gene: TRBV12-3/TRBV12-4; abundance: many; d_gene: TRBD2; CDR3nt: TGTGCCAGCAGGCCTCCGGGACTAGCGGGAGGGCCAAGCGAGCAGTACTTC; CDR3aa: CASRPPGLAGGPSEQYF
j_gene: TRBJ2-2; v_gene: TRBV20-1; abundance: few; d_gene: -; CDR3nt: TGCAGTGCTAGAGACCTTTCACTAGCTCGGGCGAACACCGGGGAGCTGTTTTTT; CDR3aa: CSARDLSLARANTGELFF
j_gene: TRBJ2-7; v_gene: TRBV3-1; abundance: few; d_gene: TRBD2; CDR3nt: TGTGCCACATCGGGGGGGGACTCCTACGAGCAGTACTTC; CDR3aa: CATSGGDSYEQYF
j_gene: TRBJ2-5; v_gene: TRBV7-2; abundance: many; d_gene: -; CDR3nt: TGTGCCAGCAGCTTAGTAGGGGTCTGGGAGACCCAGTACTTC; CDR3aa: CASSLVGVWETQYF
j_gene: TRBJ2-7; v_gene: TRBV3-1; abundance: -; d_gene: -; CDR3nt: TGTGCCAGCAGCCAACTCCGGGACACCTACGAGCAGTACTTC; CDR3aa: CASSQLRDTYEQYF
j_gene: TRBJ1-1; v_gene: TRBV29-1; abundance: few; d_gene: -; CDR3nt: TGCAGCGTCCTCTGGGTAGAGTACACTGAAGCTTTCTTT; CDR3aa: CSVLWVEYTEAFF
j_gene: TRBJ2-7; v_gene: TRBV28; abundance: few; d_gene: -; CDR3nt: TGTGCCAGCAGTTTATTAGGAGCAGAAACCTACGAGCAGTACTTC; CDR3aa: CASSLLGAETYEQYF
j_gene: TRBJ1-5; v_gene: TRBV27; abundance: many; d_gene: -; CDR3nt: TGTGCCAGCAGTTTATCGCTATATCAGCCCCAGCATTTT; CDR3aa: CASSLSLYQPQHF
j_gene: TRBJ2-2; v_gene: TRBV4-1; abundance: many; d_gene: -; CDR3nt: TGCGCCAGCAGCCAAGTTGTGGGCGGGGAGCTGTTTTTT; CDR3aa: CASSQVVGGELFF
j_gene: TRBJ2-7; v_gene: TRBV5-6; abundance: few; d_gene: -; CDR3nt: TGTGCCAGCAGCCCCCTATGGGGGGCGGATTACGAGCAGTACTTC; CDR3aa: CASSPLWGADYEQYF
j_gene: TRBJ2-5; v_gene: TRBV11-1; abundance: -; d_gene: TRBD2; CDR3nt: TGTGCCAGCAGCACAGGCACGGTCAGCGGGGGAATCCAGGAGACCCAGTACTTC; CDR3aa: CASSTGTVSGGIQETQYF
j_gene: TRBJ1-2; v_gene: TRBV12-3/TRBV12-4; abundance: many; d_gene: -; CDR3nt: TGTGCCAGCAGTTATACCTCGGGGGCGGGTGGCTACACCTTC; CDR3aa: CASSYTSGAGGYTF